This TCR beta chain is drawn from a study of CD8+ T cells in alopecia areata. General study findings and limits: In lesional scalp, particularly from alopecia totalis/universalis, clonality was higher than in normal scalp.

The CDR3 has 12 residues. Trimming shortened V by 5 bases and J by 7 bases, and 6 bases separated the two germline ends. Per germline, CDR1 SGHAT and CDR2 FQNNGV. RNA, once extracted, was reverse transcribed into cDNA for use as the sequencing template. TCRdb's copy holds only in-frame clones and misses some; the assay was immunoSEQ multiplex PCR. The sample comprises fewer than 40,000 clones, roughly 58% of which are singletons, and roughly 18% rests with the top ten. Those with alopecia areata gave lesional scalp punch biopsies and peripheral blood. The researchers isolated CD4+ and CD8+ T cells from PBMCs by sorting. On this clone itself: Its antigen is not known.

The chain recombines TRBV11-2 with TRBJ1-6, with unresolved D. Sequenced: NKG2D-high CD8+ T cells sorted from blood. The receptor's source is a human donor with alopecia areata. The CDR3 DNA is TGTGCCAGCAGCCCCCGGAATTCACCCCTCCACTTT. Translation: CASSPRNSPLHF.